These 14 T cell receptor beta chains came from one sample sequenced in a study of blood T cell repertoires in COVID-19. Sequencing was performed with immunoSEQ multiplex PCR; in TCRdb, only in-frame clones are kept and a portion is missing. The table has more than 65,000 clones, 89% seen once. The sequenced sample consisted of peripheral blood. The receptors were sampled from a man aged 50-59 years with acute or convalescent COVID-19.

The chain joins TRBV18 to TRBJ1-5, with D possibly matching TRBD1 (6 bases). V shed 2 bases and J shed 7 bases, with 24 bases lying between them. CDR3 size: 18 residues. The germline V gene has CDR1 KGHSH and CDR2 LQKENI. In DNA, the CDR3 is TGTGCCAGCTCACCAAGGGAGGGGGACCACGCGCGAGGCCAGCCCCAGCATTTT. Encoded protein: CASSPREGDHARGQPQHF.

The gene calls are TRBV7-2 and TRBJ2-1; D gene uncertain. V was pared by 1 base and J by 2 bases, with 12 bases between. CDR3 length equals 16 residues. The germline V gene has CDR1 SGHTA and CDR2 FQGNSA. CDR3 in amino acids: CASSLDGSRPYNEQFF. The CDR3 DNA reads TGTGCCAGCAGCTTAGACGGTAGCCGCCCCTACAATGAGCAGTTCTTC.

This clone was seen only once. The CDR3 is CASSEGAGGPAMAVEQYV. The DNA of the CDR3 is TGTGCCAGCAGTGAGGGGGCAGGGGGCCCCGCTATGGCCGTCGAGCAGTACGTC. V and J are TRBV6-1 and TRBJ2-7; 8 bases align to TRBD1. V dropped 3 bases and J dropped 6; count of bases not matched to a gene: 19. CDR1 is MNHNS, CDR2 SASEGT, per germline. This CDR3 is 18 amino acids long.

The chain employs TRBV5-1 and TRBJ1-4; D is unclear. V lost 2 bases and J 8 bases, leaving 13 bases between the germline ends. In germline, CDR1 is SGHRS, CDR2 YFSETQ. This CDR3 is 14 amino acids long. The CDR3: CASSLTGNPEKLFF. The DNA of the CDR3 is TGCGCCAGCAGCTTAACGGGGAATCCGGAAAAACTGTTTTTT.

The J gene is TRBJ1-1, the V gene TRBV11-1; 8 bases fit TRBD1. The V gene end was trimmed by 5 bases and the J gene end by 8 bases; junction bases not matched to a gene: 16. CDR3 length equals 16 residues. The V gene's germline CDR1 is SGHAT and CDR2 FQDESV (reference sequence). For the CDR3, the DNA is TGTGCCAGCAGCATGCGACAGGGGCGGGCCGCGACCGAAGCTTTCTTT. Translation: CASSMRQGRAATEAFF.

The chain joins TRBV11-3 to TRBJ2-5; a weak D match, TRBD2 (5 bases). The CDR3 sequence is 13 residues long. CDR1 and CDR2 (germline): SGHNT, YENEEA. Trimming removed 5 bases at V and 1 base at J, with 8 bases between. Here the CDR3 reads CASSRRIQETQYF. CDR3 DNA sequence: TGTGCCAGCAGCCGGAGGATCCAAGAGACCCAGTACTTC.

V is TRBV5-4 and J is TRBJ1-2, with D possibly TRBD1 on 6 matching bases. Trimming cost V 6 bases and J 7 bases, with 19 bases left between them. CDR3 length: 14 residues. Germline V gives CDR1 SGHNT, CDR2 YYREEE (reference sequence). The CDR3 loop is CASTPPGGLSGYTF. Here the CDR3 DNA reads TGTGCCAGCACCCCCCCGGGGGGGCTTTCTGGCTACACCTTC.

This clone was observed once. The DNA for the CDR3 is TGTGCCAGCAGTCCTAAACAGGGAAGTGGAAACACCATATATTTT. This gives the protein CASSPKQGSGNTIYF. The V call is TRBV2, the J call TRBJ1-3; weak D call: TRBD1 (6 bases). The germline CDR1 and CDR2 sequences are SNHLY and FYNNEI. Trimming removed 5 bases from V and 3 bases from J, with 14 bases in between. This CDR3 has 15 residues. The full variable domain, its missing parts supplied by reference TRBV2 and TRBJ1-3, is EPEVTQTPSHQVTQMGQEVILRCVPISNHLYFYWYRQILGQKVEFLVSFYNNEISEKSEIFDDQFSVERPDGSNFTLKIRSTKLEDSAMYFCASSPKQGSGNTIYFGEGSWLTVV.

The V gene is TRBV5-4, the J gene TRBJ2-1; 10 nucleotides line up with TRBD2. J was trimmed by 4 bases and V by 2 bases; bases with no gene match: 9. CDR1 is SGHNT and CDR2 is YYREEE in the germline V gene (reference sequence). The CDR3 totals 17 residues. The CDR3 loop reads CASSLILPGLAYNEQFF. As DNA, the CDR3 is TGTGCCAGCAGCTTAATACTTCCGGGACTAGCGTACAATGAGCAGTTCTTC. The full variable domain, in which reference TRBV5-4 and TRBJ2-1 provide the parts outside the CDR3, is ETGVTQSPTHLIKTRGQQVTLRCSSQSGHNTVSWYQQALGQGPQFIFQYYREEENGRGNFPPRFSGLQFPNYSSELNVNALELDDSALYLCASSLILPGLAYNEQFFGPGTRLTVL.

The rearrangement joins TRBV5-6 to TRBJ1-6; 10 bases agree with TRBD1. CDR3 size: 15 residues. CDR1 is SGHDT, CDR2 YYEEEE, per germline. Trimming at V came to 3 bases and at J to 10 bases, leaving 7 bases not matched to a gene. This chain's CDR3 is CASSSTDRGKSPLHF. The CDR3 DNA reads as TGTGCCAGCAGCTCGACGGACAGGGGGAAATCACCCCTCCACTTT.

The chain employs TRBV4-2 and TRBJ1-2, with 8 bases aligning to TRBD1. The CDR3 runs 16 residues. The germline gives CDR1 LGHNA, CDR2 YNFKEQ. Germline trimming cut 2 bases from V and 4 bases from J; bases unmatched to any gene: 9. The chain's CDR3 is CASSQSDRAGPYGYTF. The CDR3 region has the DNA TGTGCCAGCAGCCAATCGGACAGGGCAGGACCCTATGGCTACACCTTC.

The chain recombines TRBV9 with TRBJ1-1, with D tentatively TRBD1 (6 bases). The germline CDR1 and CDR2 sequences are SGDLS and YYNGEE. This CDR3 region has 14 residues. The V and J ends lost 3 bases and 0 bases respectively, with 9 bases between them. This CDR3 is CASSATGMNTEAFF. In DNA, the CDR3 is TGTGCCAGCAGCGCCACAGGGATGAACACTGAAGCTTTCTTT.

V gene TRBV6-1 combines with J gene TRBJ1-4; 11 bases line up with TRBD1. The V gene's germline CDR1 is MNHNS and CDR2 SASEGT. The CDR3 length is 17 residues. V was clipped by 2 bases and J by 8 bases; unmatched bases: 10. Written as DNA, the CDR3 is TGTGCCAGCAGTGAAATGAGGACAGGGGGCCGGATGGAAAAACTGTTTTTT. It encodes CASSEMRTGGRMEKLFF.

Comment on this clone: At the DNA level, this CDR3 is encoded by other sequences in the same sample as well. The chain combines TRBV5-1 with TRBJ1-2, with 9 bases that match TRBD1. V lost 2 bases to trimming and J lost 2 bases; unmatched junction nucleotides: 4. Germline CDR1 and CDR2: SGHRS and YFSETQ. This CDR3 is built from 15 residues. CDR3 in DNA: TGCGCCAGCAGCTTATCGGGACAGGGAAACTATGGCTACACCTTC. The encoded protein is CASSLSGQGNYGYTF. Full variable domain (outside the CDR3, taken from reference TRBV5-1 and TRBJ1-2): KAGVTQTPRYLIKTRGQQVTLSCSPISGHRSVSWYQQTPGQGLQFLFEYFSETQRNKGNFPGRFSGRQFSNSRSEMNVSTLELGDSALYLCASSLSGQGNYGYTFGSGTRLTVV.